The next 18 T cell receptor beta chains were all read from a single sample in a study of response to subunit inactivated influenza vaccine. TCRdb ran MiXCR on the RT-PCR reads and lists one entry per CDR3 protein. The table has hundreds of thousands of distinct CDR3 sequences, about 25% seen once. The sample here was CD4+ T cells sorted from PBMCs, taken 5 to 6 days after vaccination. The origin of the receptors is a man aged 50-59 years who received an inactivated influenza vaccine.

J is TRBJ2-5 and V is TRBV20-1; TRBD2 is a possible D gene (5 bases). Between the trimmed V and J ends, which lost 5 bases and 4 bases, there was a span of 14 bases. The CDR3 runs 13 residues. Germline lookup yields CDR1 DFQATT and CDR2 SNEGSKA (reference sequence). The CDR3 region is CSAPPWAGETQYF. CDR3 DNA: TGCAGTGCTCCCCCTTGGGCGGGAGAGACCCAGTACTTC.

J is TRBJ2-1 and V is TRBV9; D may be TRBD2 (5 bases). V lost 0 bases, J lost 5 bases, and 6 bases lay in between. The CDR3 spans 13 residues. CDR1 and CDR2 from the germline V gene are SGDLS and YYNGEE. The CDR3 DNA is TGTGCCAGCAGCGTAGTAGCGAACAATGAGCAGTTCTTC. Its protein is CASSVVANNEQFF.

V usage is TRBV7-2 and J usage is TRBJ2-7; no firm D call. This CDR3 has 14 amino acids. Germline V gene sequence: CDR1 SGHTA, CDR2 FQGNSA. With 0 bases removed from V and 3 bases from J, the gap between germline ends came to 9 bases. The CDR3 region has the DNA TGTGCCAGCAGCTTAGCAGCGATCTTCTACGAGCAGTACTTC. Translation gives CASSLAAIFYEQYF.

The V and J genes are TRBV19 and TRBJ2-3; D possibly matches TRBD1 or TRBD2 (5 bases each). The CDR3 covers 14 residues. V lost 7 bases and J lost 2, with 13 bases in between. Germline CDR1 reads LNHDA; CDR2 reads SQIVND (reference sequence). CDR3 coding DNA: TGTGCCAGTAAGCCGGGGCCATACACAGATACGCAGTATTTT. It yields the protein CASKPGPYTDTQYF.

There are a few counts of this clonotype. The chain joins TRBV29-1 to TRBJ2-5; 9 bases are a match to TRBD1. In germline, CDR1 is SQVTM, CDR2 ANQGSEA. J lost 8 bases, V lost 4 bases, and 8 bases had no gene match. CDR3 length equals 13 residues. CDR3 amino acids: CSVAQKTGGTQYF. CDR3 DNA sequence: TGCAGCGTTGCGCAGAAGACAGGGGGTACCCAGTACTTC. Together with reference TRBV29-1 and TRBJ2-5, the CDR3 gives the full variable domain: SAVISQKPSRDICQRGTSLTIQCQVDSQVTMMFWYRQQPGQSLTLIATANQGSEATYESGFVIDKFPISRPNLTFSTLTVSNMSPEDSSIYLCSVAQKTGGTQYFGPGTRLLVL.

The chain carries TRBV7-2 and TRBJ1-2, with D perhaps matching TRBD1 (6 bases). V lost 3 bases and J lost 4, with 9 bases in between. The germline V gene encodes CDR1 SGHTA and CDR2 FQGNSA. This CDR3 has 13 residues. The CDR3 protein is CASSFKGGYGYTF. DNA of the CDR3: TGTGCCAGCAGCTTTAAAGGGGGCTATGGCTACACCTTC.

This clonotype was observed a handful of times. This chain joins TRBV12-3 or TRBV12-4 and TRBJ1-5, with TRBD1 as a possible D gene (5 bases). The CDR3 has 15 amino acids. Trimming took 6 bases from V and 6 from J, leaving 18 bases between them. The CDR3 DNA reads TGTGCCAGCAGCTCGGGATCCCAGGGACGTCAGCCCCAGCATTTT. It encodes CASSSGSQGRQPQHF.

The rearrangement uses TRBV7-9 and TRBJ2-2; a possible D gene is TRBD2 (5 bases). The CDR3 consists of 15 residues. Trimming left V 4 bases short and J 3 bases short, with 12 bases between. Germline loops: CDR1 SEHNR, CDR2 FQNEAQ (reference sequence). The CDR3 is CASSSRPGDTGELFF. The CDR3 DNA is TGTGCCAGCAGCTCAAGACCCGGGGACACCGGGGAGCTGTTTTTT.

The rearrangement joins TRBV6-2 or TRBV6-3 to TRBJ1-1, with D perhaps TRBD1 (5 bases). Between the trimmed V and J ends, which lost 5 bases and 0 bases, there was a span of 10 bases. The CDR3 loop spans 14 amino acids. Germline assignment: CDR1 MNHEY and CDR2 SVGEGT. Here the CDR3 reads CASSDSWMNTEAFF. CDR3 sequence (DNA): TGTGCCAGCAGTGACAGTTGGATGAACACTGAAGCTTTCTTT.

Notes on this clonotype: At one of its ends the junction is not consistent with the germline gene, which may arise from a read error. The rearrangement links TRBV20-1 to TRBJ2-3, with 13 bases identical to TRBD2. Germline CDR1 is DFQATT and CDR2 is SNEGSKA (reference sequence). The CDR3 is 17 residues long. The CDR3 bases are TGCTGTGCTAGGTTGGGACTAGCGGGATATAATTTGGATACGCAGTATTTT. Its translation is CCARLGLAGYNLDTQYF.

The chain links TRBV7-9 to TRBJ2-3, with D uncertain. Trimming stripped 5 bases from V and 2 bases from J, with 11 bases between. The CDR3 consists of 14 residues. Per germline, CDR1 SEHNR and CDR2 FQNEAQ (reference sequence). In DNA form, the CDR3 reads TGTGCCAGCAGCAGGAAGGGCATCACAGATACGCAGTATTTT. Translating it yields CASSRKGITDTQYF.

The rearrangement links TRBV29-1 to TRBJ2-2, with D perhaps matching TRBD2 (5 bases). V lost 6 bases to trimming and J lost 1 base, with 15 bases between them. Germline lookup yields CDR1 SQVTM and CDR2 ANQGSEA. The CDR3 length is 15 residues. CDR3 loop: CSVKLTTQNTGELFF. DNA of the CDR3: TGCAGCGTGAAATTGACTACCCAGAACACCGGGGAGCTGTTTTTT.

The chain has TRBV12-3 or TRBV12-4 and TRBJ2-3; 12 positions match TRBD2. The CDR3 extends over 14 amino acids. V was pared by 10 bases and J by 4 bases, with 6 bases of the junction left unmatched. The CDR3 is CATASGGGADTQYF. CDR3 coding DNA: TGTGCCACCGCTAGCGGGGGGGGGGCAGATACGCAGTATTTT.

This CDR3 is CSASRGELQETQYF. The CDR3 bases are TGCAGTGCTAGTCGGGGGGAACTCCAAGAGACCCAGTACTTC. This chain uses TRBV20-1 with TRBJ2-5; 7 positions agree with TRBD2. This CDR3 has 14 residues. V lost 3 bases to trimming and J lost 1 base; unmatched junction nucleotides: 5. Germline V gene data show CDR1 as DFQATT and CDR2 as SNEGSKA (reference sequence).

The sample holds a few counts of this clonotype. The rearrangement uses TRBV5-6 and TRBJ2-7; perhaps D is TRBD1 or TRBD2 (5 bases each). The CDR3 length is 14 residues. CDR1 is SGHDT and CDR2 is YYEEEE in the germline V gene. V shed 0 bases and J shed 4 bases, with 11 bases lying between them. The chain's CDR3 is CASSLVGDGYEQYF. The CDR3 DNA follows: TGTGCCAGCAGCTTGGTTGGGGACGGGTACGAGCAGTACTTC.

The chain carries TRBV20-1 and TRBJ2-7; D is undetermined. The germline V and J ends were trimmed by 0 bases and 0 bases, with 12 bases remaining between them. CDR3 length: 15 residues. The germline CDR1 and CDR2 sequences are DFQATT and SNEGSKA (reference sequence). The CDR3 here is CSARDSFKRSYEQYF. In DNA form, the CDR3 reads TGCAGTGCTAGAGATTCTTTCAAGCGCTCCTACGAGCAGTACTTC.

The chain couples TRBV11-2 to TRBJ2-7; 12 bases match TRBD2. The CDR3 extends over 18 amino acids. Germline CDR1 reads SGHAT; CDR2 reads FQNNGV. The junction had 8 bases not matched to a gene; V was cut back by 0 bases and J by 2 bases. CDR3 nucleotide sequence: TGTGCCAGCAGCTTAGACCTTACTTCTAGCGGGGGGGCCTACGAGCAGTACTTC. This gives the protein CASSLDLTSSGGAYEQYF.

J is TRBJ2-2 and V is TRBV4-1; tentatively, D is TRBD2 (5 bases). CDR3 length: 14 residues. The V end lost 0 bases, the J end lost 6 bases, and 8 bases lay between the germline ends. Germline values: CDR1 MGHRA, CDR2 YSYEKL. CDR3 residues: CASSQDPGAGELFF. The DNA for the CDR3 is TGCGCCAGCAGCCAAGATCCCGGGGCCGGGGAGCTGTTTTTT.